One and the same sample provided the 25 T cell receptor beta chains below, sequenced in a study of glioma-infiltrating T cells. The iRepertoire nested amplicon-rescue multiplex PCR amplified TCR alpha and beta CDR3s from RNA. In TCRdb, the multiplex PCR reads were re-called with MiXCR into one record per CDR3 protein. The sample includes some 160,000 distinct CDR3 sequences, approximately 40% of them seen just once. Sequences were obtained from glioma tissue, nonneoplastic brain tissue, or PBMCs (not recorded which). Receptors were obtained from a human donor with low-grade glioma or glioblastoma, undergoing nonglioma brain surgery, or in good health (not recorded which).

Notes on this clonotype: This could be a read error, since a much larger clone is one nucleotide away. V usage is TRBV28 and J usage is TRBJ1-4, with D unclear. Germline CDR1 and CDR2: MDHEN and SYDVKM. The CDR3 is made up of 15 amino acids. The V and J ends lost 5 bases and 3 bases respectively, with 13 bases between them. The CDR3 nucleotides read TGTGCCAGCAGTCCTACGGCTACAGCTAATGAAAAACTGTTTTTT. It codes for CASSPTATANEKLFF.

This clonotype occurred many times. This chain links TRBV19 with TRBJ1-1, with D possibly matching TRBD1 (6 bases). This CDR3 is 11 amino acids long. Germline V gene sequence: CDR1 LNHDA, CDR2 SQIVND (reference sequence). V dropped 3 bases and J dropped 8 bases, with 7 bases sitting between them. In DNA, the CDR3 is TGTGCCAGTAGTATGGGGGCGGAAGCTTTCTTT. Its translation: CASSMGAEAFF.

This clonotype was recorded many times. The rearrangement joins TRBV6-1 to TRBJ2-5; 7 nucleotides align to TRBD1. Losses at the gene ends were 6 bases for V and 5 bases for J; bases not matched to a gene: 12. This CDR3 spans 15 amino acids. Germline V gives CDR1 MNHNS, CDR2 SASEGT. CDR3 in amino acids: CASSRTGQTGETQYF. In nucleotides, the CDR3 is TGTGCCAGCAGCCGGACAGGTCAAACAGGGGAGACCCAGTACTTC.

With regard to this clonotype: This may be a read error, as it is one base from a much larger clone. This chain connects TRBV6-2 or TRBV6-3 to TRBJ2-1, with 9 bases that match TRBD2. Germline lookup yields CDR1 MNHEY and CDR2 SVGEGT. With V trimmed by 5 bases and J by 9 bases, 11 bases remained unmatched. The CDR3 covers 15 residues. The CDR3: CASSPLGLAGREQFF. CDR3 coding DNA: TGTGCCAGCAGTCCCCTGGGGCTAGCGGGACGTGAGCAGTTCTTC.

The gene calls are TRBV7-2 and TRBJ2-3; no firm D call. V lost 6 bases and J lost 2, with 12 bases in between. Germline V CDR1 and CDR2: SGHTA, FQGNSA. The CDR3 loop spans 14 amino acids. The CDR3 spells CASSQTHPTDTQYF. In nucleotides, the CDR3 is TGTGCCAGCAGTCAAACCCACCCCACAGATACGCAGTATTTT. The whole variable domain, remainder taken from reference TRBV7-2 and TRBJ2-3, is GAGVSQSPSNKVTEKGKDVELRCDPISGHTALYWYRQSLGQGLEFLIYFQGNSAPDKSGLPSDRFSAERTGGSVSTLTIQRTQQEDSAVYLCASSQTHPTDTQYFGPGTRLTVL.

The sample holds many counts of this clonotype. The rearrangement links TRBV20-1 to TRBJ2-3; TRBD2 matches 11 bases. Germline trimming cut 1 base from V and 1 base from J; bases unmatched to any gene: 4. Per germline, CDR1 DFQATT and CDR2 SNEGSKA (reference sequence). The CDR3 is 16 residues long. The CDR3 reads CSARGKLAGGTDTQYF. In DNA, the CDR3 is TGCAGTGCTAGAGGCAAACTAGCGGGAGGCACAGATACGCAGTATTTT.

The chain combines TRBV7-8 with TRBJ2-7; 12 bases are shared with TRBD2. Germline CDR1 is SGHVS and CDR2 is FQNEAQ. V shed 3 bases and J 6 bases; nucleotides not matched to a gene: 3. The CDR3 is made up of 14 amino acids. For the CDR3, the DNA is TGTGCCAGCAGCTTTTCGACTAGCGGGAGCGAGCAGTACTTC. It specifies CASSFSTSGSEQYF.

About this clonotype itself: A much bigger clone sits one base away, suggesting this may be a read error. The rearrangement links TRBV27 to TRBJ2-3; D possibly corresponds to TRBD1 (5 bases). V lost 6 bases to trimming and J lost 6 bases, with 16 bases between them. The CDR3 is 14 amino acids. Germline assignment: CDR1 MNHEY and CDR2 SMNVEV (reference sequence). This CDR3 is CASSLQAISDTQYF. In nucleotides, the CDR3 is TGTGCCAGCAGCTTACAGGCTATCTCGGATACGCAGTATTTT.

The rearrangement uses TRBV6-2 or TRBV6-3 and TRBJ1-1, with D uncertain. Germline assignment: CDR1 MNHEY and CDR2 SVGEGT. There are 13 residues in the CDR3. Deletions cut 0 bases from V and 7 bases from J, with 9 bases between. This CDR3 reads CASSYSTQDEAFF. The DNA for the CDR3 is TGTGCCAGCAGTTACTCCACGCAAGATGAAGCTTTCTTT.

This clonotype was recorded many times. J is TRBJ2-7 and V is TRBV2; maybe TRBD2 (5 bases). This CDR3 has 13 amino acids. Trimming stripped 2 bases from V and 7 bases from J, with 12 bases between. CDR1 is SNHLY and CDR2 is FYNNEI in the germline V gene. CDR3 in DNA: TGTGCCAGCAGTGAAAATGCGTCGGGGGAGCAGTACTTC. The encoded protein is CASSENASGEQYF.

This clonotype was observed a few times. The chain has TRBV28 and TRBJ1-5, with TRBD1 as a possible D gene (5 bases). V was clipped by 5 bases and J by 5 bases, with 13 bases between them. The CDR3 loop spans 14 amino acids. From germline, CDR1 is MDHEN and CDR2 SYDVKM. CDR3 nucleotides: TGTGCCAGCAGTCTACTCAGGGAGGATCAGCCCCAGCATTTT. Residues: CASSLLREDQPQHF.

About this clonotype itself: A much larger clone is a single base away; this may be a read error. V gene TRBV6-6 combines with J gene TRBJ2-7, with D maybe TRBD2 (6 bases). This CDR3 is built from 16 residues. V was shortened by 3 bases and J by 3 bases, with 18 bases between the two germline ends. In germline, CDR1 is MNHNY, CDR2 SVGAGI (reference sequence). The CDR3 reads CASSYLGSGGCYEQYF. CDR3 DNA: TGTGCCAGCAGTTATTTAGGTAGCGGAGGTTGCTACGAGCAGTACTTC.

The chain links TRBV7-8 to TRBJ2-3; D gene unclear. The CDR3 consists of 13 residues. V was cut by 2 bases and J by 1 base, with 4 bases left in between. Germline V gene data show CDR1 as SGHVS and CDR2 as FQNEAQ. CDR3 sequence reads: CASSLSGTDTQYF. In DNA form, the CDR3 reads TGTGCCAGCAGCTTATCTGGCACAGATACGCAGTATTTT.

The chain carries TRBV5-1 and TRBJ2-7; 11 nucleotides align to TRBD2. CDR3 length: 15 residues. The junction had 3 bases not matched to a gene; V was cut back by 0 bases and J by 4 bases. Germline CDR1 SGHRS, CDR2 YFSETQ. The CDR3 protein is CASSLGLAGTYEQYF. In nucleotides, the CDR3 is TGCGCCAGCAGCTTGGGACTAGCGGGGACGTACGAGCAGTACTTC.

Regarding this clonotype: A much more abundant neighbour one base away suggests this may be a read error. The rearrangement links TRBV6-1 to TRBJ2-1; weak D call: TRBD1 (5 bases). CDR3 size: 14 residues. Germline CDR1 is MNHNS and CDR2 is SASEGT. The CDR3 DNA reads as TGTGCCAGCAGCCTAGGGGCAGCAGGCAATGAGCAGCTCTTC. Protein product: CASSLGAAGNEQLF.

This clonotype was seen ten or more times. V gene TRBV2 combines with J gene TRBJ2-1, with 9 bases identical to TRBD2. V gave up 5 bases and J gave up 0 bases; unmatched junction bases: 5. From germline, CDR1 is SNHLY and CDR2 FYNNEI. The CDR3 contains 16 residues. The DNA of the CDR3 is TGTGCCAGCAGTCCGACTAGCGGTAACTCCTACAATGAGCAGTTCTTC. Translating gives CASSPTSGNSYNEQFF.

This clonotype came up many times. The chain has TRBV10-3 and TRBJ2-3; 7 bases fit TRBD1. V lost 6 bases, J lost 3 bases, and 6 bases stayed unmatched. This CDR3 is built from 14 residues. Per the germline V gene, CDR1 is ENHRY and CDR2 is SYGVKD. The CDR3 is CAISGDSQTDTQYF. CDR3 in DNA: TGTGCCATCAGCGGGGACAGCCAAACAGATACGCAGTATTTT.

This clonotype has at least ten counts. The J gene is TRBJ1-1, the V gene TRBV20-1; maybe TRBD1 (6 bases). This CDR3 contains 12 residues. Looked up from germline, CDR1 is DFQATT and CDR2 is SNEGSKA (reference sequence). DNA for the CDR3: TGCAGCCCCAGGGGCACGAGCACTGAAGCTTTCTTT. This encodes CSPRGTSTEAFF.

A note on this clonotype: The junction differs from germline at one of its ends, possibly a read error. This rearrangement joins TRBV11-1 to TRBJ1-1; D is ambiguous. Germline CDR1 is SGHAT and CDR2 is FQDESV (reference sequence). This CDR3 spans 13 amino acids. The CDR3 DNA sequence: TGTGCCAGCAAGGTAAACAGCAACAATGAAGCTTTCTTT. As protein: CASKVNSNNEAFF.

Regarding this clonotype: A much bigger clone sits one base away, suggesting this may be a read error. The chain employs TRBV5-4 and TRBJ1-1, with TRBD1 matching over 8 bases. Germline V gene lookup returns CDR1 SGHNT and CDR2 YYREEE (reference sequence). The CDR3 runs 15 residues. CDR3 protein: CASRLATGADTEAFF. In DNA, the CDR3 is TGTGCCAGCAGATTGGCGACAGGGGCGGACACTGAAGCTTTCTTT.

Turning to this clonotype: Since a much larger clone is just one base distant, this may be a read error. J is TRBJ1-5 and V is TRBV28, with D hard to call. The CDR3 totals 11 residues. Germline CDR1 is MDHEN and CDR2 is SYDVKM. V was trimmed by 9 bases and J by 1 base, leaving 4 bases between them. This chain's CDR3 is CARGSNQPQHF. In nucleotides, the CDR3 is TGTGCCAGAGGGAGCAATCAGCCCCAGCATTTT.

The genes are TRBV2 and TRBJ1-2; D not resolved. The V gene lost 0 bases and the J gene lost 7 bases, with 12 bases spanning the gap. There are 14 residues in the CDR3. The V gene's germline CDR1 is SNHLY and CDR2 FYNNEI. As DNA, the CDR3 is TGTGCCAGCAGTGAAGCGCTTCCCGGGAGTGGCTACACCTTC. Translation: CASSEALPGSGYTF. The full variable domain, rest sourced from reference TRBV2 and TRBJ1-2, is EPEVTQTPSHQVTQMGQEVILRCVPISNHLYFYWYRQILGQKVEFLVSFYNNEISEKSEIFDDQFSVERPDGSNFTLKIRSTKLEDSAMYFCASSEALPGSGYTFGSGTRLTVV.

This clonotype was seen at least ten times. The chain recombines TRBV7-2 with TRBJ2-3, with D perhaps matching TRBD2 (6 bases). Deletions cut 3 bases from V and 2 bases from J, with 9 bases between. The CDR3 sequence is 14 residues long. Germline CDR1 and CDR2: SGHTA and FQGNSA. CDR3 sequence: CASSFREFTDTQYF. CDR3 sequence (DNA): TGTGCCAGCAGCTTCCGGGAGTTCACAGATACGCAGTATTTT.

V is TRBV11-2 and J is TRBJ2-1; TRBD1 matches 8 bases. The CDR3 is 13 amino acids. Trimming at V came to 3 bases and at J to 7 bases, leaving 2 bases not matched to a gene. CDR1 and CDR2 from the germline V gene are SGHAT and FQNNGV. The CDR3: CASSFTGGNEQFF. CDR3 bases: TGTGCCAGCAGCTTCACAGGGGGGAATGAGCAGTTCTTC.

As regards this clonotype: A read error may explain this, as a much larger clone is one base away. This rearrangement joins TRBV20-1 to TRBJ2-7; D possibly corresponds to TRBD2 (5 bases). Germline loops: CDR1 DFQATT, CDR2 SNEGSKA (reference sequence). V shed 1 base and J shed 6 bases, with 13 bases lying between them. The CDR3 sequence is 13 residues long. CDR3 residues: CSARGAETSEQYF. DNA of the CDR3: TGCAGTGCTAGAGGAGCGGAAACTTCCGAGCAGTACTTC.